The 19 T cell receptor beta chains presented below share a single source sample, sequenced in a study of monozygotic twins with cystic fibrosis. Profiling relied on immunoSEQ multiplex PCR, and the TCRdb table lists in-frame clones only, not all of them. The table shows roughly 29,000 clones, with approximately 86% occurring only once. Sample: blood. The receptors originated from a girl between 2 and 10 years old with cystic fibrosis.

The rearrangement joins TRBV2 to TRBJ1-2, with 7 bases aligning to TRBD1. The CDR3 length is 15 residues. The V and J ends lost 6 bases and 0 bases, in that order; junction bases with no gene match: 7. The germline V gene encodes CDR1 SNHLY and CDR2 FYNNEI. CDR3: CASSSDRAPNYGYTF. The CDR3 DNA is TGTGCCAGCAGCTCCGACAGGGCCCCTAACTATGGCTACACCTTC.

The CDR3 reads CASSKAPGSQNIQYF. The CDR3 nucleotides are TGTGCCAGCAGCAAGGCCCCAGGTAGCCAAAACATTCAGTACTTC. The V gene is TRBV9, the J gene TRBJ2-4; D uncertain. CDR1 SGDLS and CDR2 YYNGEE come from the germline V gene. The length of the CDR3 is 15 residues. The V end lost 4 bases, the J end lost 5 bases, and 16 bases lay between the germline ends.

V is TRBV2 and J is TRBJ2-3; TRBD1 or TRBD2 may be the D gene (5 bases each). CDR1 SNHLY and CDR2 FYNNEI come from the germline V gene. The CDR3 runs 14 residues. Trimming took off 10 bases at V and 0 bases at J, with 14 bases between the two ends. CDR3 protein: CAKGSGQSTDTQYF. The CDR3 DNA sequence: TGTGCCAAGGGGTCGGGGCAGAGCACAGATACGCAGTATTTT.

The J gene is TRBJ1-2, the V gene TRBV2, with D possibly matching TRBD1 (5 bases). V lost 3 bases and J lost 5, with 16 bases in between. There are 15 residues in the CDR3. Germline loops: CDR1 SNHLY, CDR2 FYNNEI. The CDR3 reads CASSDRQGLSYGYTF. CDR3 coding DNA: TGTGCCAGCAGTGACCGGCAGGGTCTTTCTTATGGCTACACCTTC.

The gene calls are TRBV6-1 and TRBJ1-5, with D possibly TRBD1 on 6 matching bases. Germline V gene lookup returns CDR1 MNHNS and CDR2 SASEGT. V gave up 7 bases and J gave up 4 bases, with 11 bases separating them. The CDR3 consists of 13 residues. CDR3 protein: CASTTTGNQPQHF. The CDR3 DNA sequence: TGTGCCAGCACCACCACAGGGAATCAGCCCCAGCATTTT.

CDR3 in DNA: TGCGCCAGCAGCCAAGATGCTTTTTGGCGGACAGGGCAGAGACAGCCCCAGCATTTT. Encoded protein: CASSQDAFWRTGQRQPQHF. This chain uses TRBV4-1 with TRBJ1-5, with TRBD1 identical over 8 bases. This CDR3 contains 19 residues. Germline V gene sequence: CDR1 MGHRA, CDR2 YSYEKL. The trim removed 0 bases at V and 7 bases at J, leaving 17 bases unmatched.

V is TRBV6-5 and J is TRBJ1-2; tentatively, D is TRBD1 (6 bases). Trimming removed 2 bases at V and 5 bases at J, with 12 bases between. Germline lookup yields CDR1 MNHEY and CDR2 SVGAGI. CDR3 length equals 14 residues. CDR3 sequence reads: CASSYLRGRYGYTF. CDR3 DNA sequence: TGTGCCAGCAGTTACCTCAGGGGTCGGTATGGCTACACCTTC.

The chain couples TRBV4-1 to TRBJ1-6; D call uncertain. V was pared by 1 base and J by 3 bases, with 7 bases between. This CDR3 has 15 residues. Germline-derived CDR1 and CDR2 are MGHRA and YSYEKL. The CDR3 DNA follows: TGCGCCAGCAGCCAAGTCCGGAGCTATAATTCACCCCTCCACTTT. Encoded protein: CASSQVRSYNSPLHF.

The J gene is TRBJ1-1, the V gene TRBV27, with TRBD1 identical over 9 bases. J gave up 2 bases and V 4 bases, and 5 bases lay outside the gene matches. The CDR3 spans 15 residues. The V gene's germline CDR1 is MNHEY and CDR2 SMNVEV (reference sequence). The DNA of the CDR3 is TGTGCCAGCAGTTACAGGGGGCAGACTAACACTGAAGCTTTCTTT. Translation gives CASSYRGQTNTEAFF.

V is TRBV4-1 and J is TRBJ1-2, with 10 bases fitting TRBD1. Germline CDR1 is MGHRA and CDR2 is YSYEKL. There are 18 residues in the CDR3. After removal of 3 bases from V and 0 bases from J, the junction contained 10 bases not matched to a gene. The CDR3, as DNA: TGCGCCAGCAGCCATGCCCCGGGACAGGGGTTGGCTAACTATGGCTACACCTTC. Protein sequence: CASSHAPGQGLANYGYTF.

This clone was seen a single time. The rearrangement joins TRBV28 to TRBJ1-2, with D tentatively TRBD1 (6 bases). This CDR3 spans 15 amino acids. The germline V gene encodes CDR1 MDHEN and CDR2 SYDVKM. V was trimmed by 3 bases and J by 1 base, leaving 12 bases between them. The CDR3 region has the DNA TGTGCCAGCAGTTTGGTTGGGGGGCATAACTATGGCTACACCTTC. Translating gives CASSLVGGHNYGYTF.

The chain has TRBV27 and TRBJ2-1; D might be TRBD1 (6 bases). Germline CDR1 MNHEY, CDR2 SMNVEV (reference sequence). The CDR3 covers 12 residues. Trimming took 6 bases from V and 5 from J, leaving 8 bases between them. The CDR3 bases are TGTGCCAGCAGCAGGGGACACAATGAGCAGTTCTTC. Translation: CASSRGHNEQFF.

The rearrangement uses TRBV5-1 and TRBJ1-1; D remains ambiguous. The length of the CDR3 is 15 residues. V gave up 0 bases and J gave up 0 bases, with 9 bases separating them. CDR1 is SGHRS, CDR2 YFSETQ, per germline. The CDR3, as DNA: TGCGCCAGCAGCTTGGAGCAAATCGTGAACACTGAAGCTTTCTTT. Protein product: CASSLEQIVNTEAFF.

This chain joins TRBV29-1 and TRBJ2-1; 10 nucleotides agree with TRBD2. The CDR3 sequence is 14 residues long. V gave up 6 bases and J gave up 4 bases; unmatched junction bases: 6. Germline V lookup: CDR1 SQVTM, CDR2 ANQGSEA. The DNA of the CDR3 is TGCAGCGTGACCGGGACTAGCGCATACAATGAGCAGTTCTTC. Residues: CSVTGTSAYNEQFF.

The chain uses TRBV5-1 and TRBJ1-2; D perhaps matches TRBD1 (5 bases). Trimming stripped 3 bases from V and 4 bases from J, with 10 bases between. Per germline, CDR1 SGHRS and CDR2 YFSETQ. This CDR3 spans 13 amino acids. The CDR3 DNA follows: TGCGCCAGCAGCTATAGGGACGGCTATGGCTACACCTTC. Protein: CASSYRDGYGYTF.

In nucleotides, the CDR3 is TGCAGCGTTGAAGATTGGGTGAACACTGAAGCTTTCTTT. It encodes CSVEDWVNTEAFF. This sequence joins TRBV29-1 and TRBJ1-1, with no clear D. Per germline, CDR1 SQVTM and CDR2 ANQGSEA. V lost 0 bases and J lost 0, with 5 bases in between. The CDR3 covers 13 residues.

The V and J genes are TRBV6-4 and TRBJ1-1, with D possibly being TRBD1 (6 bases). Germline V CDR1 and CDR2: MRHNA, SNTAGT. The CDR3 covers 14 residues. Deletions cut 2 bases from V and 4 bases from J, with 11 bases between. The CDR3 protein is CASSDQAGATEAFF. In nucleotides, the CDR3 is TGTGCCAGCAGTGACCAGGCGGGGGCCACTGAAGCTTTCTTT.

J is TRBJ1-1 and V is TRBV29-1; 7 bases are shared with TRBD1. J lost 4 bases, V lost 4 bases, and 6 bases had no gene match. This CDR3 contains 13 residues. In germline, CDR1 is SQVTM, CDR2 ANQGSEA. CDR3 DNA sequence: TGCAGCGTTGGAGACAGGGATCCCACTGAAGCTTTCTTT. This codes for CSVGDRDPTEAFF.

The V and J genes are TRBV29-1 and TRBJ1-2; no clear D gene. This CDR3 is built from 15 residues. Per the germline V gene, CDR1 is SQVTM and CDR2 is ANQGSEA. V lost 0 bases to trimming and J lost 3 bases, with 14 bases between them. DNA of the CDR3: TGCAGCGTTGAAGATCCGCAGGCCGGGCACTATGGCTACACCTTC. Amino acids: CSVEDPQAGHYGYTF.